A selection of T cell receptor beta chains follows, all from one sample in a study of neurological immune-mediated disorders. TCRdb processed the 5' RACE reads anew with MiXCR; each CDR3 protein has one entry. The sample records some 57,000 distinct CDR3 sequences, 3% to 4% being singletons. Input material: PBMCs. These receptors were obtained from a woman in her sixties or seventies with multiple sclerosis. CDR3s include the opening cysteine and the closing phenylalanine or tryptophan. The D gene is left open where the match is weak. Not every row has a clone size; where given, it reads once, few, many or a size class.

>TRBV5-8|many|TRBJ2-3|NA
CASSFAQVHDTQYF
TGTGCCAGCAGCTTTGCCCAGGTTCATGATACGCAGTATTTT
>TRBV20-1|many|TRBJ2-7|TRBD1
CSANRDRGYEQYF
TGCAGTGCAAACCGGGACAGGGGCTACGAGCAGTACTTC
>TRBV7-8|many|TRBJ1-6|TRBD1
CASRRDRGLQNSPLHF
TGTGCCAGCAGGAGAGACAGGGGGCTCCAAAATTCACCCCTCCACTTT
>TRBV2|many|TRBJ2-2|TRBD2
CASEGLTGGGELFF
TGTGCCAGCGAGGGACTAACCGGTGGCGGGGAGCTGTTTTTT
>TRBV9|many|TRBJ1-2|TRBD1
CASSPQGDGYTF
TGTGCCAGCAGTCCCCAGGGGGACGGCTACACCTTC
>TRBV19|many|TRBJ1-2|NA
CASKDNYGYTF
TGTGCCAGCAAGGACAACTATGGCTACACCTTC
>TRBV10-3|many|TRBJ1-2|NA
CAIRVDGDYGYTF
TGTGCCATCAGGGTTGACGGAGACTATGGCTACACCTTC
>TRBV6-5|NA|TRBJ2-3|NA
CASALGDRTDTQYF
TGTGCCAGTGCCTTGGGGGATCGCACAGATACGCAGTATTTT
>TRBV4-2|many|TRBJ2-3|TRBD2
CASSQVLASGVTDTQYF
TGTGCCAGCAGCCAAGTACTAGCTAGCGGGGTCACAGATACGCAGTATTTT
>TRBV5-1|many|TRBJ1-1|TRBD1
CASSPTGGPEAFF
TGCGCCAGCAGCCCGACAGGGGGTCCCGAAGCTTTCTTT
>TRBV20-1|many|TRBJ1-2|NA
CSARDPEDYGYTF
TGCAGTGCTAGAGATCCGGAGGACTATGGCTACACCTTC
>TRBV5-1|NA|TRBJ2-7|TRBD1
CASKDQGETYEQYF
TGCGCCAGCAAGGATCAGGGGGAGACCTACGAGCAGTACTTC
>TRBV12-3/TRBV12-4|many|TRBJ1-4|NA
CASSLSGIATNEKLFF
TGTGCCAGCAGTTTATCCGGAATTGCAACTAATGAAAAACTGTTTTTT
>TRBV6-2/TRBV6-3|many|TRBJ1-6|NA
CASSYRLPVANSPLHF
TGTGCCAGCAGTTATAGGCTGCCAGTTGCGAATTCACCCCTCCACTTT
>TRBV4-3|many|TRBJ1-2|NA
CASSHSLTDNYGYTF
TGCGCCAGCAGCCATTCATTAACGGATAACTATGGCTACACCTTC
>TRBV10-3|many|TRBJ1-4|NA
CAISESRGEATNEKLFF
TGTGCCATCAGTGAGTCGCGGGGAGAGGCAACTAATGAAAAACTGTTTTTT
>TRBV7-9|many|TRBJ2-5|NA
CASSLKGYQETQYF
TGTGCCAGCAGCTTAAAGGGGTACCAAGAGACCCAGTACTTC
>TRBV7-2|many|TRBJ2-7|NA
CASSLRTAHEQYF
TGTGCCAGCAGCTTACGTACTGCCCACGAGCAGTACTTC
>TRBV3-1|NA|TRBJ1-3|NA
CASSQVRAGNTIYF
TGTGCCAGCAGCCAAGTCAGGGCTGGAAACACCATATATTTT
>TRBV5-1|many|TRBJ1-1|NA
CASNSGHTAEAFF
TGCGCCAGCAACTCGGGACACACAGCTGAAGCTTTCTTT
>TRBV6-1|many|TRBJ2-1|TRBD1
CASSDSGQFLNEQFF
TGTGCCAGCAGTGATTCGGGACAGTTCCTCAATGAGCAGTTCTTC
>TRBV20-1|many|TRBJ1-1|NA
CSDRGKELTEAFF
TGCAGTGATAGAGGAAAGGAACTGACTGAAGCTTTCTTT
>TRBV20-1|many|TRBJ2-7|TRBD2
CSAASPLADSYEQYF
TGCAGTGCCGCCTCCCCTCTAGCGGACTCCTACGAGCAGTACTTC
>TRBV20-1|many|TRBJ1-6|NA
CSARDGVYNSPLHF
TGCAGTGCCAGGGACGGAGTCTATAATTCACCCCTCCACTTT
>TRBV11-3|NA|TRBJ1-2|NA
CASSLRRWGQEYGYTF
TGTGCCAGCAGCTTAAGGAGATGGGGTCAAGAATATGGCTACACCTTC
>TRBV7-9|many|TRBJ1-4|TRBD1
CASSSRTGATNEKLFF
TGTGCCAGCAGCTCTCGGACAGGAGCAACTAATGAAAAACTGTTTTTT